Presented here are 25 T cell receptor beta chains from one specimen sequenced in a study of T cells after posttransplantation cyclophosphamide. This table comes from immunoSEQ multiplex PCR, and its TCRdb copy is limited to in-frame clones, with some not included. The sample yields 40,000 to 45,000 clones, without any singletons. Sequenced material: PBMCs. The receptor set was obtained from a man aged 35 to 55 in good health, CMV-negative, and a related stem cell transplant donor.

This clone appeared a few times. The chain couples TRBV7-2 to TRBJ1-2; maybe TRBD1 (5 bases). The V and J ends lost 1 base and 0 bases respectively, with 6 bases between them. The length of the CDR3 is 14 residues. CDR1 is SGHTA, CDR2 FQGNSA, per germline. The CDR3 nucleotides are TGTGCCAGCAGCTTAGTAGGGGCTAACTATGGCTACACCTTC. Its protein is CASSLVGANYGYTF. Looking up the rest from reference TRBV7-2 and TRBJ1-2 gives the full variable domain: GAGVSQSPSNKVTEKGKDVELRCDPISGHTALYWYRQSLGQGLEFLIYFQGNSAPDKSGLPSDRFSAERTGGSVSTLTIQRTQQEDSAVYLCASSLVGANYGYTFGSGTRLTVV.

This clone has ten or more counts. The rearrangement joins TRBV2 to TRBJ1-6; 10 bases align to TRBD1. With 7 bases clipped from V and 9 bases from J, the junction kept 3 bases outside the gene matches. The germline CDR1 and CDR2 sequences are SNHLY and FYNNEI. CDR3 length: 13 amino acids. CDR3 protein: CASKGQGFSPLHF. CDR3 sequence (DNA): TGTGCCAGCAAGGGACAGGGGTTTTCACCCCTCCACTTT.

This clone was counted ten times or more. The CDR3 region is CASSMKELSNQPQHF. CDR3 nucleotide sequence: TGTGCCAGTAGTATGAAGGAGCTATCTAATCAGCCCCAGCATTTT. V is TRBV19 and J is TRBJ1-5, with D hard to call. The CDR3 has 15 amino acids. Germline V lookup: CDR1 LNHDA, CDR2 SQIVND (reference sequence). With 3 bases removed from V and 4 bases from J, the gap between germline ends came to 13 bases.

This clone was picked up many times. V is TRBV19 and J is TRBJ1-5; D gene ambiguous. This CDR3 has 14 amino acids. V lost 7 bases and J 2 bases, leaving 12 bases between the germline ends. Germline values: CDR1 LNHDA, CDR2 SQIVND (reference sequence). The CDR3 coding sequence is TGTGCCAGTATGGGAGCGTGGGGCAATCAGCCCCAGCATTTT. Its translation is CASMGAWGNQPQHF.

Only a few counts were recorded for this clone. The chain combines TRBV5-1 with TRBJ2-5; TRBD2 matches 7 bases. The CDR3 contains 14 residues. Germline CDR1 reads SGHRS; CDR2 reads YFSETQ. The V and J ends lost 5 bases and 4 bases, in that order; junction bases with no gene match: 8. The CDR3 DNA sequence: TGCGCCAGCAGAACCGGGACTACCCGAGAGACCCAGTACTTC. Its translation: CASRTGTTRETQYF.

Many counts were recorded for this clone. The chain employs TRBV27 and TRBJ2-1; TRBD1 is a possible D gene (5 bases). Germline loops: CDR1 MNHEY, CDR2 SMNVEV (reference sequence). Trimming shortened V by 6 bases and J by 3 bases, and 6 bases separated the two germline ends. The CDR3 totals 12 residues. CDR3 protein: CASRRGYNEQFF. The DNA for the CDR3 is TGTGCCAGCAGAAGGGGCTACAATGAGCAGTTCTTC.

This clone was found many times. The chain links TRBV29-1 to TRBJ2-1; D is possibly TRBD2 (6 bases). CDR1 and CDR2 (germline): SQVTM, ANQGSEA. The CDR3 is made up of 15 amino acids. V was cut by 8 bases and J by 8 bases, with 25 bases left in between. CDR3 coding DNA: TGCAGCCCCTACCGGGCGGGACCCCCCTGGGATGAGCAGTTCTTC. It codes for CSPYRAGPPWDEQFF.

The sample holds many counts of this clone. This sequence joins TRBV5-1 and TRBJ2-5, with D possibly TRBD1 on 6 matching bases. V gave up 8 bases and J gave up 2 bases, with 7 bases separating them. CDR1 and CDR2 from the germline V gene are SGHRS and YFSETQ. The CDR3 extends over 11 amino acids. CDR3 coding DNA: TGCGCCAGTAGGGGGCAAGAGACCCAGTACTTC. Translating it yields CASRGQETQYF.

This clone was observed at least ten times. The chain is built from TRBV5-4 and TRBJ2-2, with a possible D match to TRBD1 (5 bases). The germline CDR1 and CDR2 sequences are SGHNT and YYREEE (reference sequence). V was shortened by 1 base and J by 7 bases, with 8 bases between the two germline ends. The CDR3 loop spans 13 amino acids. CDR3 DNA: TGTGCCAGCAGCTTGAGGGGTGTCGGGGAGCTGTTTTTT. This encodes CASSLRGVGELFF.

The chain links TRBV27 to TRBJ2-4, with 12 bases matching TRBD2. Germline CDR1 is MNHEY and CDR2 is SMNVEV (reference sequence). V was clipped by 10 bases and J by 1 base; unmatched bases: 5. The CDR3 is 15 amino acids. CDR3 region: CAKLAGGRAKNIQYF. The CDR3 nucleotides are TGTGCCAAACTAGCGGGGGGCCGGGCCAAAAACATTCAGTACTTC.

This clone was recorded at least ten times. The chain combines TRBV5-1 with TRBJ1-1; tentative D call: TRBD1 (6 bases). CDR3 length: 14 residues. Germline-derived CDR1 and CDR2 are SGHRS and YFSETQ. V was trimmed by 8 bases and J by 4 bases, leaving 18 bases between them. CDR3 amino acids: CASSSQGTSTEAFF. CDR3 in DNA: TGCGCCAGTTCATCACAGGGCACCAGCACTGAAGCTTTCTTT.

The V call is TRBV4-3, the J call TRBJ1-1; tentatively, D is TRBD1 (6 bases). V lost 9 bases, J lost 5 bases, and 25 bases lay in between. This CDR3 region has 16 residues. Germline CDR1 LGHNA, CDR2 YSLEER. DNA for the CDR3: TGCGCCAGTGCTCGAGGGGGAGCGGCAGTAGGAACTGAAGCTTTCTTT. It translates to CASARGGAAVGTEAFF.

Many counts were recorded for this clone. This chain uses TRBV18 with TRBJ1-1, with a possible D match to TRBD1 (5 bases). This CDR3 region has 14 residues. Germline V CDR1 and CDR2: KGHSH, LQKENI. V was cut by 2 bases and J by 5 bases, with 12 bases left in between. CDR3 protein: CASSPDRGGTEAFF. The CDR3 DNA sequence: TGTGCCAGCTCACCAGATCGGGGGGGGACTGAAGCTTTCTTT.

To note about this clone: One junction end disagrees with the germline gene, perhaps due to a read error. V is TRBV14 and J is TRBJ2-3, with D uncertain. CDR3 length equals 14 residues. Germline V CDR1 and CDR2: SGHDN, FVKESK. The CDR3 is CASSQVRPTDAQYF. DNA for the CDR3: TGTGCCAGCAGCCAAGTCAGACCCACAGATGCGCAGTATTTT.

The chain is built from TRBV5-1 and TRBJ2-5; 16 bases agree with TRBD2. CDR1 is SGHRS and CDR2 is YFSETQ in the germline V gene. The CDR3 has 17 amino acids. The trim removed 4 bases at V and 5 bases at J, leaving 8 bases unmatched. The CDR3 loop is CASSLGTSGRAWETQYF. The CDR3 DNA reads TGCGCCAGCAGCCTAGGGACTAGCGGGAGGGCCTGGGAGACCCAGTACTTC. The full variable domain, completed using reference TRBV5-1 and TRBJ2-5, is KAGVTQTPRYLIKTRGQQVTLSCSPISGHRSVSWYQQTPGQGLQFLFEYFSETQRNKGNFPGRFSGRQFSNSRSEMNVSTLELGDSALYLCASSLGTSGRAWETQYFGPGTRLLVL.

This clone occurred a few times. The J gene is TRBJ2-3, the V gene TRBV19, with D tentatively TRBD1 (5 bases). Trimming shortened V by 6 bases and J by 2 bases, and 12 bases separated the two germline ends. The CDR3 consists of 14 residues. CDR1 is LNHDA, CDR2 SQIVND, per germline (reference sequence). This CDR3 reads CASRQQVSTDTQYF. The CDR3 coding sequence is TGTGCCAGTAGACAACAGGTTTCCACAGATACGCAGTATTTT.

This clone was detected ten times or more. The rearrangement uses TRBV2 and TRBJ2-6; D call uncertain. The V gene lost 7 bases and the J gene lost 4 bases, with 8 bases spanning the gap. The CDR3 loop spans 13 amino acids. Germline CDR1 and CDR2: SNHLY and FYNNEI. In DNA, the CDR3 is TGTGCCAGCATGCGCTCCGGGGCCAACGTCCTGACTTTC. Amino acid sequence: CASMRSGANVLTF.

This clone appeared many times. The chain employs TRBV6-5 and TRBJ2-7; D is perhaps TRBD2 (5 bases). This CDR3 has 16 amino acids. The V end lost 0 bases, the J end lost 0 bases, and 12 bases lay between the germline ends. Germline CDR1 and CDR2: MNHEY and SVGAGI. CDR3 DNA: TGTGCCAGCAGTTACTCAGGAGGTTTTTACTCCTACGAGCAGTACTTC. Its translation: CASSYSGGFYSYEQYF.

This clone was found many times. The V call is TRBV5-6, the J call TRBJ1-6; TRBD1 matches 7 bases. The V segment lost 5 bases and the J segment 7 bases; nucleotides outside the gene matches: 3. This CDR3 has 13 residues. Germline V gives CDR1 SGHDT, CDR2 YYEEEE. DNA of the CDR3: TGTGCCAGCAGTCCGACAGGGAATTCACCCCTCCACTTT. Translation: CASSPTGNSPLHF.

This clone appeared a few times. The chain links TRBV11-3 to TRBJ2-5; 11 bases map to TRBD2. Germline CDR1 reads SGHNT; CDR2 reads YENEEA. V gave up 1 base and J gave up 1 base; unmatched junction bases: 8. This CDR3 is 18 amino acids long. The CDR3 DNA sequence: TGTGCCAGCAGCTTAGTGAGTTGGGGACTAGCGGTCCAAGAGACCCAGTACTTC. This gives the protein CASSLVSWGLAVQETQYF.

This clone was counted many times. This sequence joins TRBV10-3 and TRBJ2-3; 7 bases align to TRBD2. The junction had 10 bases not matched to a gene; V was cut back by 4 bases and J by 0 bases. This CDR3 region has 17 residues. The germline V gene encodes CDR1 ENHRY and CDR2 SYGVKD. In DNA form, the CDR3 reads TGTGCCATCAGTGCCAAAGGACGGGGGGAAAGCACAGATACGCAGTATTTT. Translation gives CAISAKGRGESTDTQYF.

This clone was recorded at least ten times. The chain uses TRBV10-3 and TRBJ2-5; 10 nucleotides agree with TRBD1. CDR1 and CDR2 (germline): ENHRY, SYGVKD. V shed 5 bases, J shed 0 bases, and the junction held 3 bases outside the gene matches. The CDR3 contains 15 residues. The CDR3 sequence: CAISTGTGDQETQYF. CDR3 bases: TGTGCCATCAGTACCGGGACAGGGGACCAAGAGACCCAGTACTTC.

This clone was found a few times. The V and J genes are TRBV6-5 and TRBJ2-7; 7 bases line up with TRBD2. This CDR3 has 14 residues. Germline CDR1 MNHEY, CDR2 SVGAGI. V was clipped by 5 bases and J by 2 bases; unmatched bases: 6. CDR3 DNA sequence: TGTGCCAGCAGTGAGCGGGGACTCACCTACGAGCAGTACGTC. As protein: CASSERGLTYEQYV.

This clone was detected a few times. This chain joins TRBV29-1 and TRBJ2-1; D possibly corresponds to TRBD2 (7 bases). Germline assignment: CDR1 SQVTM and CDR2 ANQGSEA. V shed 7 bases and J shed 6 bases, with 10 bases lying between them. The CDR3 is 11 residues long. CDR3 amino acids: CSGRGANEQFF. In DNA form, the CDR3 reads TGCAGCGGACGGGGGGCCAATGAGCAGTTCTTC.

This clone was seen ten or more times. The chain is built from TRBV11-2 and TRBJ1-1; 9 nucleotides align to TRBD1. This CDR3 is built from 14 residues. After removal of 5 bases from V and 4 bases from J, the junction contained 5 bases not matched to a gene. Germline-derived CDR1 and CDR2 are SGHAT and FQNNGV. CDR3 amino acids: CASSPTGGSTEAFF. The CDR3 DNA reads TGTGCCAGCAGCCCGACAGGGGGATCCACTGAAGCTTTCTTT.